This T cell receptor (beta chain) emerged from a study of beta chain features in type 1 diabetes. Study results and caveats: The study found that naive, central memory and Treg TCRB repertoires appeared more similar in patients than in healthy donors. Whatever favoring of shorter templates PCR might show would apply equally to patients and controls.

The isolated RNA, all of it, was reverse transcribed, so expressed TCRB transcripts were what got sequenced. Sequenced by immunoSEQ multiplex PCR; TCRdb stores in-frame clones only, minus some. Of 35,000 to 50,000 clones in the sample, roughly 45% are singletons; the top ten hold around 0.25%. The table lists this clone with a few counts. The antigen is undetermined. CD45RO/CCR7/CD25/CD127/CD95/CD27 separated CD4+ naive, central memory, regulatory and stem cell-like memory cells by sorting. Populations obtained by sorting all exceeded 95% purity. The CDR3 consists of 15 residues. Germline values: CDR1 SNHLY, CDR2 FYNNEI. V lost 5 bases to trimming and J lost 0 bases, with 11 bases between them.

This TCR was recovered from a woman aged 25 to 39 in good health. The V and J genes are TRBV2 and TRBJ2-1; D unresolved. Source material: stem cell memory CD4+ T cells from blood. The CDR3 loop reads CASSTQAASYNEQFF. The CDR3 DNA reads as TGTGCCAGCAGTACCCAGGCCGCCTCCTACAATGAGCAGTTCTTC.